This T cell receptor (beta chain) was observed in a study of T cells and copy number aberrations in small-cell lung cancer. General observations from the study: Tumors showed lower T-cell density, richness and clonality than adjacent lung, though density did not differ significantly. Sequencing artifacts are a known risk, since all specimens were formalin-fixed paraffin-embedded. Due to few samples, these findings require validation.

Using immunoSEQ multiplex PCR, the repertoire was profiled, and TCRdb retains in-frame clones only, with some absent. The table has over a thousand clones, around four fifths seen once. This clone was counted a few times. The antigen remains undetermined. The material sequenced was normal tissue next to the tumor. The clonotype was recovered from a man aged 60 to 75 with small cell lung cancer.

This CDR3 is CASSPDRANGYTF. The CDR3 region has the DNA TGCGCCAGCAGTCCGGACAGGGCTAATGGCTACACCTTC. This chain links TRBV10-1 with TRBJ1-2; 8 bases line up with TRBD1. Losses at the gene ends were 5 bases for V and 6 bases for J; bases not matched to a gene: 5. This CDR3 region has 13 residues. The V gene's germline CDR1 is WNHNN and CDR2 SYGVQD (reference sequence).